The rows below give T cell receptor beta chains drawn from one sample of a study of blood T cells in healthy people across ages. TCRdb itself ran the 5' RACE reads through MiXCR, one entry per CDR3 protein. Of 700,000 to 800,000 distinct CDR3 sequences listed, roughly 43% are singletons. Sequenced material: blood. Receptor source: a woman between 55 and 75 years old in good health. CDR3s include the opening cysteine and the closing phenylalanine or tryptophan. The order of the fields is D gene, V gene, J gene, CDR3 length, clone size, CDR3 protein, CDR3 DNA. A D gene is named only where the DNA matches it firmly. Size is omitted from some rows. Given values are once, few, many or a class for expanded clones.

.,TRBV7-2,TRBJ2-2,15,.,CASRHLGTRTGELFF,TGTGCCAGCAGACACCTGGGGACACGCACCGGGGAGCTGTTTTTT
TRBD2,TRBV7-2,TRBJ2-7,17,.,CASSSQAGGGSSYEQYF,TGTGCCAGCAGCTCCCAGGCCGGCGGGGGAAGCTCCTACGAGCAGTACTTC
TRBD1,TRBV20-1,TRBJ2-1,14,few,CSANTGAHNNEQFF,TGCAGTGCTAACACAGGGGCCCACAATAATGAGCAGTTCTTC
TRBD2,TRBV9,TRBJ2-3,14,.,CASSVGGSTDMQYF,TGTGCCAGCAGCGTTGGCGGGAGCACAGATATGCAGTATTTT
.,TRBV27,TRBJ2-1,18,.,CASSLAEPLVVSYNEQFF,TGTGCCAGCAGTTTAGCGGAACCATTAGTCGTTTCCTACAATGAGCAGTTCTTC
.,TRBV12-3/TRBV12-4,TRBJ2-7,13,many,CASSLTLTYEQYF,TGTGCCAGCAGTTTAACCCTAACCTACGAGCAGTACTTC
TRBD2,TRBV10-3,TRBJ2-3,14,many,CAISPGLATDTQYF,TGTGCCATCAGTCCGGGACTAGCGACAGATACGCAGTATTTT
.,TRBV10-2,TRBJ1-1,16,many,CASSEMVGGAYIGAFF,TGCGCCAGCAGTGAAATGGTCGGGGGCGCATACATAGGAGCTTTCTTT
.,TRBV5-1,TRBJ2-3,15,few,CASSHGNMEVDTQYF,TGCGCCAGCAGCCATGGAAATATGGAGGTGGATACGCAGTATTTT
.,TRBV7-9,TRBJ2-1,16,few,CASSLAGAGGNNEQFF,TGTGCCAGCAGCTTAGCGGGGGCAGGAGGTAACAATGAGCAGTTCTTC
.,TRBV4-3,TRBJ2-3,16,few,CASSHQRGGGADTQYF,TGCGCCAGCAGCCACCAAAGGGGGGGAGGGGCAGATACGCAGTATTTT
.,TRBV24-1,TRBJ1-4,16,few,CATSDSSTATNEKLFF,TGTGCCACCAGTGATTCATCAACTGCAACTAATGAAAAACTGTTTTTT
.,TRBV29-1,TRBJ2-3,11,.,CSQAGGDTQYF,TGCAGCCAGGCTGGGGGAGATACGCAGTATTTT
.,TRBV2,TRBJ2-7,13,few,CASTVSDSYEQYF,TGTGCCAGCACGGTGTCTGATTCCTACGAGCAGTACTTC
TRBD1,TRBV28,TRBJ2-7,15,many,CASTPQGESPYEQYF,TGTGCCAGCACCCCCCAGGGGGAGAGCCCCTACGAGCAGTACTTC
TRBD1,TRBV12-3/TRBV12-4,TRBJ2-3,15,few,CASSYRDRVTDTQYF,TGTGCCAGCAGTTACCGGGACAGGGTCACAGATACGCAGTATTTT
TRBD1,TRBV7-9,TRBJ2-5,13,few,CASSLLEQGAQYF,TGTGCCAGCAGCTTATTGGAACAGGGGGCCCAGTACTTC
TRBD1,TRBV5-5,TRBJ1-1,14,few,CASSSTGEISEAFF,TGTGCCAGCAGCTCGACAGGGGAGATTTCTGAAGCTTTCTTT
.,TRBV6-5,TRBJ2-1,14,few,CASSDLSGGGEQFF,TGTGCCAGCAGTGACTTATCAGGGGGAGGTGAGCAGTTCTTC
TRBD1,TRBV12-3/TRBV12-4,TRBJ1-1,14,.,CASNNRGQDTEAFF,TGTGCCAGCAATAACAGGGGGCAGGACACTGAAGCTTTCTTT
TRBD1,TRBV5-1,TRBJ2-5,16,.,CASTSTGTGGSETQYF,TGCGCCAGCACCTCCACCGGGACAGGGGGCTCGGAGACCCAGTACTTC
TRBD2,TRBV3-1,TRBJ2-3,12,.,CASSHPGGSQYF,TGTGCCAGCAGCCATCCGGGGGGAAGCCAGTATTTT
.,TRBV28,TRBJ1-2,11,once,CAISVGFGYTF,TGTGCCATCTCGGTTGGGTTTGGCTACACCTTC
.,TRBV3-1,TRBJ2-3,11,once,CASETGDTQYF,TGTGCCAGCGAGACTGGAGATACGCAGTATTTT
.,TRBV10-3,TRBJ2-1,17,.,CAISGPWHMGSYNEQFF,TGTGCCATCAGTGGCCCTTGGCACATGGGCTCCTACAATGAGCAGTTCTTC
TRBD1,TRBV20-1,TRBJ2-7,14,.,CSARDLGQSYEQYF,TGCAGTGCTAGAGATCTGGGACAGTCATACGAGCAGTACTTC
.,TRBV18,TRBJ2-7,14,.,CASSSEGRRRDQYF,TGTGCCAGCTCATCGGAGGGTCGCCGAAGGGACCAGTACTTC
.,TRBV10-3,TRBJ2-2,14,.,CAISGSANTGELFF,TGTGCCATCAGTGGATCAGCGAACACCGGGGAGCTGTTTTTT
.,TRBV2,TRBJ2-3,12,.,CASSERLGTQYF,TGTGCCAGCAGTGAAAGGTTAGGTACGCAGTATTTT
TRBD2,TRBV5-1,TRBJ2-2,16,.,CASSPPGLAGSGELFF,TGCGCCAGCAGCCCGCCGGGACTAGCGGGATCCGGGGAGCTGTTTTTT
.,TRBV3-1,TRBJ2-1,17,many,CASSQEVSGSSYNEQFF,TGTGCCAGCAGCCAAGAAGTATCCGGGAGCTCCTACAATGAGCAGTTCTTC
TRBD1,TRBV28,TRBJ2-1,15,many,CASSAQGQGYNEQFF,TGTGCCAGCAGTGCGCAAGGACAGGGCTACAATGAGCAGTTCTTC
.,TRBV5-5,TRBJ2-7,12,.,CASTAGLAEQYF,TGTGCCAGCACCGCGGGACTTGCCGAGCAGTACTTC
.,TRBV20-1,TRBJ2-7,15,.,CSARDDRAPEYEQYF,TGCAGTGCTAGAGATGACCGGGCCCCGGAATACGAGCAGTACTTC
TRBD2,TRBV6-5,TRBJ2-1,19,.,CASSYPSGGAYSSYNEQFF,TGTGCCAGCAGTTACCCTAGCGGGGGGGCCTATAGCTCCTACAATGAGCAGTTCTTC
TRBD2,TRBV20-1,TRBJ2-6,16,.,CSAKDGGVSGANVLTF,TGCAGTGCTAAGGATGGGGGGGTCTCTGGGGCCAACGTCCTGACTTTC
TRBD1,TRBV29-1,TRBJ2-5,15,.,CSVVPRTGLGETQYF,TGCAGCGTTGTGCCAAGGACAGGGTTGGGAGAGACCCAGTACTTC
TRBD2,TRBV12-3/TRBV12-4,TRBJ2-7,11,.,CATARGGEQYF,TGTGCCACCGCGCGGGGGGGCGAGCAGTACTTC
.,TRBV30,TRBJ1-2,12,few,CAWSEVNYGYTF,TGTGCCTGGAGTGAAGTGAACTATGGCTACACCTTC
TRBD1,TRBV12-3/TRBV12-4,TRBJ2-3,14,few,CASSWDRFTDTQYF,TGTGCCAGCAGTTGGGACAGATTCACAGATACGCAGTATTTT